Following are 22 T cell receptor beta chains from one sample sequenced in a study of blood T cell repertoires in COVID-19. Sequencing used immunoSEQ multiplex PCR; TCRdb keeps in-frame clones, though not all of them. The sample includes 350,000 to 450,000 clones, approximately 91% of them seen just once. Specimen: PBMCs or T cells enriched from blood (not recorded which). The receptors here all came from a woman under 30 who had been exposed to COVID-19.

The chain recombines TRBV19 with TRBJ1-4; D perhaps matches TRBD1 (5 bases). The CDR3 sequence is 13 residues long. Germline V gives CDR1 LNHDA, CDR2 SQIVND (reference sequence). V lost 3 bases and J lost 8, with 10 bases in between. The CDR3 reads CASSITRAEKLFF. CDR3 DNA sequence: TGTGCCAGTAGTATCACCAGGGCGGAAAAACTGTTTTTT. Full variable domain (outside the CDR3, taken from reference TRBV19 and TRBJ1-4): DGGITQSPKYLFRKEGQNVTLSCEQNLNHDAMYWYRQDPGQGLRLIYYSQIVNDFQKGDIAEGYSVSREKKESFPLTVTSAQKNPTAFYLCASSITRAEKLFFGSGTQLSVL.

This CDR3 is CASSSDSSSYNEQFF. CDR3 coding DNA: TGTGCCAGCAGTAGCGACAGCAGCTCCTACAATGAGCAGTTCTTC. The chain carries TRBV25-1 and TRBJ2-1; a weak D match, TRBD1 (5 bases). The CDR3 loop spans 15 amino acids. Germline-derived CDR1 and CDR2 are MGHDK and SYGVNS. V was trimmed by 5 bases and J by 0 bases, leaving 11 bases between them.

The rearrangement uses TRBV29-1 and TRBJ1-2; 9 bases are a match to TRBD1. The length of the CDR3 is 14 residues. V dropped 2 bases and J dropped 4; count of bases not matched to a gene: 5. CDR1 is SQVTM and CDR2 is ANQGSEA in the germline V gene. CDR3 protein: CSVEFRDRAYGYTF. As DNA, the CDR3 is TGCAGCGTTGAATTCCGGGACAGGGCCTATGGCTACACCTTC.

The CDR3 is CASSQEGTGRGYTF. CDR3 in DNA: TGTGCCAGCAGCCAAGAAGGGACAGGGAGGGGCTACACCTTC. The chain is built from TRBV3-1 (or the pseudogene TRBV3-2) and TRBJ1-2; TRBD1 matches 9 bases. Germline assignment: CDR1 LGHDT and CDR2 YNNKEL (reference sequence). The V gene end was trimmed by 0 bases and the J gene end by 8 bases; junction bases not matched to a gene: 4. The CDR3 loop spans 14 amino acids.

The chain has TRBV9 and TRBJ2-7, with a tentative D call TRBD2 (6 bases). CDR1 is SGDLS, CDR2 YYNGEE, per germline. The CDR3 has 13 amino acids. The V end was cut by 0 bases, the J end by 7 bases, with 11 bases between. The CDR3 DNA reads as TGTGCCAGCAGCGTAGCGGGAGTAGGAGAGCAGTACTTC. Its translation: CASSVAGVGEQYF. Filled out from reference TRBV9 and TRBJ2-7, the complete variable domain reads DSGVTQTPKHLITATGQRVTLRCSPRSGDLSVYWYQQSLDQGLQFLIQYYNGEERAKGNILERFSAQQFPDLHSELNLSSLELGDSALYFCASSVAGVGEQYFGPGTRLTVT.

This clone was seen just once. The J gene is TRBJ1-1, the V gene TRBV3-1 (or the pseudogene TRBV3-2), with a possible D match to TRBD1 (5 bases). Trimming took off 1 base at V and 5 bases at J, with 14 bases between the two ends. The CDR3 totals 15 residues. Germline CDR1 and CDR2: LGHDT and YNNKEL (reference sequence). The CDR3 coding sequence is TGTGCCAGCAGCCAAGGGGGCAGGTCATGGACTGAAGCTTTCTTT. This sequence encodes CASSQGGRSWTEAFF.

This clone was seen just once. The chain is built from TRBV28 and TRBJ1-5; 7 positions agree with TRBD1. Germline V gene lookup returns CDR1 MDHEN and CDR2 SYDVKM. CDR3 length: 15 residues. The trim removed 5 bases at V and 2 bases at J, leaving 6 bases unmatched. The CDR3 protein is CASSHRGGGNQPQHF. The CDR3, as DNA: TGTGCCAGCAGTCACAGGGGTGGTGGCAATCAGCCCCAGCATTTT.

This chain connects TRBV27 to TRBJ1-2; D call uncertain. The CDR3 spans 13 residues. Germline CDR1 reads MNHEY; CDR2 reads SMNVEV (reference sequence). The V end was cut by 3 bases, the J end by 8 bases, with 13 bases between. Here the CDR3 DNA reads TGTGCCAGCAGTTTGGCCCCCACGGGGGGCTACACCTTC. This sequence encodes CASSLAPTGGYTF.

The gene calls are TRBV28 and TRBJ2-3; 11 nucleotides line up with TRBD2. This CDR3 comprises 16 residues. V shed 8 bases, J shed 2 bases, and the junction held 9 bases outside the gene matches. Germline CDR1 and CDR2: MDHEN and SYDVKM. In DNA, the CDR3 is TGTGCCAGCGAGATAGCGGGGGGGACTGACACAGATACGCAGTATTTT. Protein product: CASEIAGGTDTDTQYF.

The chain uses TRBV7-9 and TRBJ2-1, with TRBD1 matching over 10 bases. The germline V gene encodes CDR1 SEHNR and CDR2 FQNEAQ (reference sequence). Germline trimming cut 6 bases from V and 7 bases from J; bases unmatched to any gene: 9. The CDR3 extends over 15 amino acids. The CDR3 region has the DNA TGTGCCAGCAGACTCGGGACAGGGGAGGTTAATGAGCAGTTCTTC. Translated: CASRLGTGEVNEQFF.

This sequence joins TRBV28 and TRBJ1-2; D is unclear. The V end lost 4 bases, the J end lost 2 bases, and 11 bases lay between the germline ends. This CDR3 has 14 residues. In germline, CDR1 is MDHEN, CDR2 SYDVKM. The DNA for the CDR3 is TGTGCCAGCAGTTCAATCGGCGGAAACTATGGCTACACCTTC. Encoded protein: CASSSIGGNYGYTF.

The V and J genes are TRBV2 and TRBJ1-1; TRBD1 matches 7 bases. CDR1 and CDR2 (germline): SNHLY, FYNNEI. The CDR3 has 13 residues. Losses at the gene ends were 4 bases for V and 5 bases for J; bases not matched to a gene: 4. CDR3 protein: CASSGQGLTEAFF. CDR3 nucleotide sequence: TGTGCCAGCAGTGGACAGGGTTTAACTGAAGCTTTCTTT.

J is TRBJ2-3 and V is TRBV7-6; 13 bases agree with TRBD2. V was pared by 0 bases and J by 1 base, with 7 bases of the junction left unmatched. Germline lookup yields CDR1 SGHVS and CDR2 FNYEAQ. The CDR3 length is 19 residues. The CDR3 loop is CASSLAGTSGRARTDTQYF. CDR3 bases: TGTGCCAGCAGCTTAGCTGGAACTAGCGGGAGGGCCCGCACAGATACGCAGTATTTT.

CDR3 DNA sequence: TGTGCCAGCAGCCAACGCGGGACTAGCATGTCAGAGACCCAGTACTTC. Translation gives CASSQRGTSMSETQYF. The chain carries TRBV3-1 (or the pseudogene TRBV3-2) and TRBJ2-5, with 9 nucleotides matching TRBD2. V dropped 2 bases and J dropped 4; count of bases not matched to a gene: 8. The CDR3 runs to 16 residues. Per the germline V gene, CDR1 is LGHDT and CDR2 is YNNKEL (reference sequence).

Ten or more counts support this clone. Here the CDR3 reads CASRSRDRGVISGNTIYF. In DNA, the CDR3 is TGTGCCAGCAGATCCCGGGACAGGGGTGTAATCTCTGGAAACACCATATATTTT. The genes are TRBV13 and TRBJ1-3; 10 positions match TRBD1. The CDR3 totals 18 residues. Per the germline V gene, CDR1 is PRHDT and CDR2 is FYEKMQ (reference sequence). V gave up 6 bases and J gave up 0 bases; unmatched junction bases: 11.

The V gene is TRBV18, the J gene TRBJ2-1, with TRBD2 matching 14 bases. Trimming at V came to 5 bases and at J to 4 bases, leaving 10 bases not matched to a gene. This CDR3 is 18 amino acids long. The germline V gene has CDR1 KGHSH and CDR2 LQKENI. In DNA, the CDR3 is TGTGCCAGCTCATCACTCCCGGGACTAGCGGGAGATTACAATGAGCAGTTCTTC. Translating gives CASSSLPGLAGDYNEQFF.

The CDR3, as DNA: TGTGCCAGCAGTGATGAGGGACAGGGGGCGGCCGGGGAGCTGTTTTTT. It encodes CASSDEGQGAAGELFF. The chain couples TRBV6-1 to TRBJ2-2; 12 positions match TRBD1. Germline CDR1 is MNHNS and CDR2 is SASEGT. This CDR3 spans 16 amino acids. After removal of 3 bases from V and 6 bases from J, the junction contained 5 bases not matched to a gene.

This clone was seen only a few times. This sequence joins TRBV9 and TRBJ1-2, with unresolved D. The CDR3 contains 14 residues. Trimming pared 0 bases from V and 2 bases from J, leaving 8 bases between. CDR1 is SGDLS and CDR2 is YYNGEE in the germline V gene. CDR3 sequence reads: CASSVDSVNYGYTF. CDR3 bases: TGTGCCAGCAGCGTAGATAGCGTCAACTATGGCTACACCTTC. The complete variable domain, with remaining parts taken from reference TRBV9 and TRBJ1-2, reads DSGVTQTPKHLITATGQRVTLRCSPRSGDLSVYWYQQSLDQGLQFLIQYYNGEERAKGNILERFSAQQFPDLHSELNLSSLELGDSALYFCASSVDSVNYGYTFGSGTRLTVV.

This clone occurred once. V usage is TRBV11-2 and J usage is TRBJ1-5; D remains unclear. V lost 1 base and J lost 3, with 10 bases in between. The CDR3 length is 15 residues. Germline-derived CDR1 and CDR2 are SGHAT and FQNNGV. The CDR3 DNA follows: TGTGCCAGCAGCTTAGGCGGAGGTGACAATCAGCCCCAGCATTTT. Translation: CASSLGGGDNQPQHF.

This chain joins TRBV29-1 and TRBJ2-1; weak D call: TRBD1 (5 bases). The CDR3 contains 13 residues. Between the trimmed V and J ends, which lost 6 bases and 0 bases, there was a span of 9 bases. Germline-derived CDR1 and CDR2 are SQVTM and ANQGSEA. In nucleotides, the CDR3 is TGCAGCGTCTCAGGGTACTCCTACAATGAGCAGTTCTTC. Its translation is CSVSGYSYNEQFF.

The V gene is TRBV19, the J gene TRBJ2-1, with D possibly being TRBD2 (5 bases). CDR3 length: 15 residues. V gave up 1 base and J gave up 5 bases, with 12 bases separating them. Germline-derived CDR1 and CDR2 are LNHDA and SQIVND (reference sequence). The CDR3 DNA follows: TGTGCCAGTAGTATAGGGGCTAGCTGGGACAATGAGCAGTTCTTC. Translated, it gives CASSIGASWDNEQFF.

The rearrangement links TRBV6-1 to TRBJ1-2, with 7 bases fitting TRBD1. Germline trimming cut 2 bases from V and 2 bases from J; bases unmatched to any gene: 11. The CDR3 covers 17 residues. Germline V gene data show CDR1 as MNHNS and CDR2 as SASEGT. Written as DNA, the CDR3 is TGTGCCAGCAGTGAATTTAGGCGGGGACAGCAAAACTATGGCTACACCTTC. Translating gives CASSEFRRGQQNYGYTF.